This T cell receptor (beta chain) was sequenced for a study of CD8 T cells in Susac syndrome. Germline V CDR1 and CDR2: SNHLY, FYNNEI. The CDR3 consists of 15 residues. V was pared by 7 bases and J by 3 bases, with 16 bases between. CD8+ and CD4+ T cells from blood underwent TCR beta sequencing, which was carried out in a high-throughput format. Those who served as multiple sclerosis controls were treatment-naive patients with stable or active relapsing-remitting disease. A quantity of about 0.5 to 1 ug RNA underwent reverse transcription using random hexamers. The method of amplification for TCR beta CDR3 was immunoSEQ multiplex PCR, covering 54 Vbeta and 13 Jbeta. TCRdb redid the calling of the immunoSEQ multiplex PCR reads with MiXCR, one entry per CDR3 protein. The sample shows over 300,000 distinct CDR3 sequences, about 91% of them seen only once.

This clonotype was sampled from a human donor with multiple sclerosis. Sequenced: CD4+ T cells from PBMCs. This rearrangement joins TRBV2 to TRBJ1-5; weak D call: TRBD1 (6 bases). The CDR3 loop is CASNRAPLNNQPQHF. The CDR3 DNA reads as TGTGCCAGCAACAGGGCACCATTAAACAATCAGCCCCAGCATTTT.